This is a list of T cell receptor beta chains from one sample in a study of T cell responses to AZD1222 COVID-19 vaccine. Produced via immunoSEQ multiplex PCR; TCRdb's table is partial and in-frame only. The profile shows roughly 85,000 clones, over 75% of them singletons. Sample: peripheral blood, taken 28 days after the second AZD1222 dose. The origin of the receptors is an adult who received the AZD1222 COVID-19 vaccine. The CDR3 runs from the conserved cysteine through the conserved F or W. D genes are given only for firm matches. The size of a clone is reported for some rows only, either as once, few or many, or as a class for expanded clones.

size: NA; D: NA; V: TRBV7-2; J: TRBJ1-2; DNA: TGTGCCAGCAGCCCATCCCTCCTGAACTATGGCTACACCTTC; CDR3: CASSPSLLNYGYTF
size: NA; D: NA; V: TRBV9; J: TRBJ1-3; DNA: TGTGCCAGCAGCGTAGTCGGGGAGACCTCTGGAAACACCATATATTTT; CDR3: CASSVVGETSGNTIYF
size: once; D: NA; V: TRBV30; J: TRBJ2-7; DNA: TGTGCCTGGAGACCCGCCGGACATCCCTACGAGCAGTACTTC; CDR3: CAWRPAGHPYEQYF
size: NA; D: NA; V: TRBV19; J: TRBJ1-5; DNA: TGTGCCACGAATGTGGGGGCTGGATATCAGCCCCAGCATTTT; CDR3: CATNVGAGYQPQHF
size: NA; D: TRBD1; V: TRBV30; J: TRBJ1-2; DNA: TGTGCCTGGAGTGCCTTCCGGGACAGGGTGCATAATGGCTACACCTTC; CDR3: CAWSAFRDRVHNGYTF
size: NA; D: NA; V: TRBV5-4; J: TRBJ1-1; DNA: TGTGCCAGCAGCCCCGTCGATTGGGCCACTGAAGCTTTCTTT; CDR3: CASSPVDWATEAFF
size: NA; D: NA; V: TRBV25-1; J: TRBJ2-7; DNA: TGTGCCAGCAGTACCCCCTACAGTCCCTACGAGCAGTACTTC; CDR3: CASSTPYSPYEQYF
size: NA; D: TRBD1; V: TRBV18; J: TRBJ2-3; DNA: TGTGCCAGCTCACCGACAGGGAGTAGCACAGATACGCAGTATTTT; CDR3: CASSPTGSSTDTQYF
size: NA; D: NA; V: TRBV7-5; J: TRBJ2-2; DNA: TGTGCCAGAAGCGTGAGCTTTCCCGGGGAGCTGTTTTTT; CDR3: CARSVSFPGELFF
size: NA; D: TRBD1; V: TRBV6-1; J: TRBJ1-5; DNA: TGTGCCAGCAGTGAAAGTTTGACAGGGCACCAGCCCCAGCATTTT; CDR3: CASSESLTGHQPQHF
size: NA; D: TRBD1; V: TRBV7-6; J: TRBJ1-1; DNA: TGTGCCAGCAGCTTAGTCACAGGGGAAACTGAAGCTTTCTTT; CDR3: CASSLVTGETEAFF
size: NA; D: TRBD2; V: TRBV11-3; J: TRBJ2-1; DNA: TGTGCCAGCAGCTTGTCAGTTTGGGGGCTAGCGGGCGACAATGAGCAGTTCTTC; CDR3: CASSLSVWGLAGDNEQFF
size: NA; D: TRBD1; V: TRBV27; J: TRBJ1-1; DNA: TGTGCCAGCCAACGCTCCCTGGGACAGGGGGCTGAAGCTTTCTTT; CDR3: CASQRSLGQGAEAFF
size: NA; D: NA; V: TRBV13; J: TRBJ1-1; DNA: TGTGCCAGCGGGGGCCGAGGCAATACTGAAGCTTTCTTT; CDR3: CASGGRGNTEAFF
size: NA; D: TRBD2; V: TRBV6-5; J: TRBJ2-7; DNA: TGTGCCAGCAGTTACACGGGACTAGCTACCTACGAGCAGTACTTC; CDR3: CASSYTGLATYEQYF